Sequencing of this T cell receptor (beta chain) was carried out in a study of the immune and genomic landscape of osteosarcoma. Study details: Diagnosis ages spanned about 5-90 years, median around 28.

V dropped 4 bases and J dropped 0 bases, with 7 bases sitting between them. Germline CDR1 KGHSH, CDR2 LQKENI. The CDR3 has 14 residues. Poor-prognosis osteosarcoma patients supplied post-treatment primary, local recurrence and metastasis tumor specimens. Only in-frame clones appear in the TCRdb table, and some are missing; sequencing was by immunoSEQ multiplex PCR. This sample carries several thousand clones, 70% to 80% of them seen once, and the ten largest clones take 6.2%. This clone has a handful of counts. Its antigen is still unknown. Findings and limits, study-wide: Immune-hot C3 tumors showed higher but still low clonality than cold C1. Productive clonality was low overall, averaging roughly 0.1, maximum around 0.29.

The source material was osteosarcoma tumor tissue from the lung. The chain has TRBV18 and TRBJ1-5; the D gene is possibly TRBD1 (5 bases). The clonotype was recovered from a human donor with osteosarcoma. The CDR3 region has the DNA TGTGCCAGCTCACGACAGCTTAGCAATCAGCCCCAGCATTTT. Translation gives CASSRQLSNQPQHF.